These 32 T cell receptor beta chains originate from one sample sequenced in a study of graft-versus-host responses after intestinal transplantation. Some clones are missing from TCRdb's copy, which holds only in-frame ones; the method was immunoSEQ multiplex PCR. The table lists 65,000 to 100,000 clones, about nine tenths of them singletons, with roughly 0.4% in the top ten. Their antigens remain unidentified. This specimen was unstimulated CD8+ T cells sorted from spleen or lymph node cells, taken before transplant. Every receptor here comes from a human donor who was the organ donor for an intestinal transplant.

V gene TRBV30 combines with J gene TRBJ1-5; TRBD1 matches at 11 bases. Losses at the gene ends were 1 base for V and 8 bases for J; bases not matched to a gene: 7. The CDR3 consists of 15 residues. The germline CDR1 and CDR2 sequences are GTSNPN and SVGIG (reference sequence). The CDR3 loop reads CAWSAGTGGLEPQHF. The CDR3 DNA sequence: TGTGCCTGGAGTGCGGGGACAGGGGGATTGGAGCCCCAGCATTTT.

This rearrangement joins TRBV2 to TRBJ2-1, with TRBD2 as a possible D gene (6 bases). Germline loops: CDR1 SNHLY, CDR2 FYNNEI. V lost 8 bases, J lost 1 base, and 9 bases lay in between. The CDR3 consists of 13 residues. This CDR3 is CASVGLSYNEQFF. Here the CDR3 DNA reads TGTGCCAGCGTGGGACTTTCCTACAATGAGCAGTTCTTC. Supplemented by reference TRBV2 and TRBJ2-1, the full variable domain reads EPEVTQTPSHQVTQMGQEVILRCVPISNHLYFYWYRQILGQKVEFLVSFYNNEISEKSEIFDDQFSVERPDGSNFTLKIRSTKLEDSAMYFCASVGLSYNEQFFGPGTRLTVL.

The CDR3 DNA is TGCGCCAGCAGCCAAGTCCTTCCCGGAGACCAGTTCTTC. Translation: CASSQVLPGDQFF. J is TRBJ2-1 and V is TRBV4-3; D unresolved. V was shortened by 1 base and J by 13 bases, with 14 bases between the two germline ends. CDR1 and CDR2 from the germline V gene are LGHNA and YSLEER. CDR3 size: 13 residues.

The CDR3 loop is CAWSTRPGGEQYF. The CDR3 coding sequence is TGTGCCTGGAGCACCCGGCCAGGGGGAGAGCAGTACTTC. The genes are TRBV30 and TRBJ2-7; 7 nucleotides match TRBD1. Germline trimming cut 3 bases from V and 7 bases from J; bases unmatched to any gene: 9. The germline CDR1 and CDR2 sequences are GTSNPN and SVGIG (reference sequence). The CDR3 is 13 amino acids.

This sequence joins TRBV28 and TRBJ1-4; D may be TRBD1 (5 bases). The V gene lost 7 bases and the J gene lost 2 bases, with 23 bases spanning the gap. CDR3 size: 18 residues. Per the germline V gene, CDR1 is MDHEN and CDR2 is SYDVKM. The CDR3: CASTPMGLQTDTNEKLFF. The CDR3 DNA reads TGTGCCAGCACCCCAATGGGGCTTCAGACGGACACTAATGAAAAACTGTTTTTT.

This chain joins TRBV4-2 and TRBJ2-2, with D tentatively TRBD1 (7 bases). CDR3 length equals 16 residues. Germline V gene data show CDR1 as LGHNA and CDR2 as YNFKEQ. Trimming removed 4 bases from V and 1 base from J, with 13 bases in between. This CDR3 is CASSLNQGGNTGELFF. The CDR3 DNA is TGTGCCAGCAGCCTCAACCAGGGGGGGAACACCGGGGAGCTGTTTTTT.

This clone was seen a few times. The rearrangement joins TRBV4-1 to TRBJ2-3; 14 nucleotides agree with TRBD2. Germline assignment: CDR1 MGHRA and CDR2 YSYEKL. The trim removed 4 bases at V and 2 bases at J, leaving 11 bases unmatched. The CDR3 totals 19 residues. CDR3 protein: CASSPVPGLAGANTDTQYF. The DNA for the CDR3 is TGCGCCAGCAGCCCCGTCCCGGGACTAGCGGGGGCCAACACAGATACGCAGTATTTT.

This clone was found once. V and J are TRBV6-1 and TRBJ2-7; 8 bases are shared with TRBD1. The CDR3 spans 12 residues. Germline V gene data show CDR1 as MNHNS and CDR2 as SASEGT. The V and J ends lost 5 bases and 7 bases, in that order; junction bases with no gene match: 4. CDR3 sequence reads: CASSFGQGEQYF. CDR3 in DNA: TGTGCCAGCAGTTTTGGACAGGGTGAGCAGTACTTC.

This chain links TRBV6-5 with TRBJ1-6; D is unclear. This CDR3 spans 11 amino acids. V was clipped by 7 bases and J by 14 bases, with 12 bases between them. Germline CDR1 and CDR2: MNHEY and SVGAGI. In nucleotides, the CDR3 is TGTGCCAGCACTAACGGTGAGGCCCTCCACTTT. Its protein product is CASTNGEALHF.

The chain carries TRBV7-8 and TRBJ1-1, with a weak D call TRBD1 (6 bases). Trimming pared 5 bases from V and 3 bases from J, leaving 13 bases between. This CDR3 is 14 amino acids long. Germline V CDR1 and CDR2: SGHVS, FQNEAQ. CDR3 residues: CASSPRGWDTEAFF. CDR3 nucleotides: TGTGCCAGCAGCCCCAGGGGATGGGACACTGAAGCTTTCTTT.

The CDR3, as DNA: TGTGCCAGTCAACCGCGGTACACCGGGGAGCTGTTTTTT. Amino acids: CASQPRYTGELFF. The V and J genes are TRBV7-9 and TRBJ2-2; the D is unclear. Germline loops: CDR1 SEHNR, CDR2 FQNEAQ (reference sequence). Trimming cost V 9 bases and J 3 bases, with 11 bases left between them. This CDR3 contains 13 residues. Full variable domain (outside the CDR3, taken from reference TRBV7-9 and TRBJ2-2): DTGVSQNPRHKITKRGQNVTFRCDPISEHNRLYWYRQTLGQGPEFLTYFQNEAQLEKSRLLSDRFSAERPKGSFSTLEIQRTEQGDSAMYLCASQPRYTGELFFGEGSRLTVL.

The count of this clone is one. The CDR3 region is CASTAREFEAFF. CDR3 bases: TGTGCCAGCACTGCCCGGGAGTTCGAAGCTTTCTTT. The chain links TRBV2 to TRBJ1-1; D gene ambiguous. Germline assignment: CDR1 SNHLY and CDR2 FYNNEI. The CDR3 totals 12 residues. Trimming stripped 7 bases from V and 8 bases from J, with 14 bases between.

The rearrangement joins TRBV7-6 to TRBJ2-2; 9 bases agree with TRBD1. Germline assignment: CDR1 SGHVS and CDR2 FNYEAQ. CDR3 size: 14 residues. V lost 8 bases, J lost 1 base, and 2 bases stayed unmatched. CDR3 amino acids: CASGGQGNTGELFF. CDR3 coding DNA: TGTGCCAGCGGGGGACAGGGGAACACCGGGGAGCTGTTTTTT.

The chain uses TRBV6-5 and TRBJ2-1, with 11 positions matching TRBD2. V shed 5 bases, J shed 3 bases, and the junction held 3 bases outside the gene matches. The CDR3 is 15 residues long. Germline V gene data show CDR1 as MNHEY and CDR2 as SVGAGI. CDR3 sequence: CASSKLAGVYNEQFF. DNA of the CDR3: TGTGCCAGCAGTAAACTAGCGGGGGTCTACAATGAGCAGTTCTTC.

This clone has a single count. The rearrangement links TRBV11-2 to TRBJ2-7, with D possibly matching TRBD2 (6 bases). Germline values: CDR1 SGHAT, CDR2 FQNNGV. V lost 1 base and J 6 bases, leaving 16 bases between the germline ends. The CDR3 is 15 residues long. The CDR3 DNA follows: TGTGCCAGCAGCTTAGGGTACGGGGGAAGCAGCGAGCAGTACTTC. This encodes CASSLGYGGSSEQYF.

The rearrangement joins TRBV27 to TRBJ2-5, with a possible D match to TRBD2 (7 bases). The last part of the DNA fits TRBJ2-7 better; the J call may be wrong. This CDR3 comprises 13 residues. Germline V lookup: CDR1 MNHEY, CDR2 SMNVEV (reference sequence). CDR3: CASGLNGGREQYF. CDR3 DNA sequence: TGTGCCAGCGGACTAAACGGGGGGCGCGAGCAGTACTTC.

The V gene is TRBV4-1, the J gene TRBJ2-7; TRBD1 aligns across 10 bases. The V gene end was trimmed by 1 base and the J gene end by 7 bases; junction bases not matched to a gene: 4. This CDR3 has 14 amino acids. Germline V gene sequence: CDR1 MGHRA, CDR2 YSYEKL. In nucleotides, the CDR3 is TGCGCCAGCAGCCAAGGACAGGGGGCTCGGGAGCAGTACTTC. It encodes CASSQGQGAREQYF.

The rearrangement links TRBV7-3 to TRBJ1-4, with 10 nucleotides matching TRBD1. Germline V lookup: CDR1 SGHTA, CDR2 FQGTGA. V was pared by 5 bases and J by 3 bases, with 12 bases of the junction left unmatched. The CDR3 is 18 amino acids. The CDR3 reads CASSEVRTGGPANEKLFF. For the CDR3, the DNA is TGTGCCAGCAGCGAAGTGAGGACAGGGGGACCAGCTAATGAAAAACTGTTTTTT. Variable domain in full (rest from reference TRBV7-3 and TRBJ1-4): GAGVSQTPSNKVTEKGKYVELRCDPISGHTALYWYRQSLGQGPEFLIYFQGTGAADDSGLPNDRFFAVRPEGSVSTLKIQRTERGDSAVYLCASSEVRTGGPANEKLFFGSGTQLSVL.

The CDR3 nucleotides are TGCGCCAGCAGCCAACAGTCTGGGGCCAACGTCCTGACTTTC. Amino acids: CASSQQSGANVLTF. The chain joins TRBV4-1 to TRBJ2-6; D gene unclear. The CDR3 totals 14 residues. Germline CDR1 MGHRA, CDR2 YSYEKL. The V gene lost 2 bases and the J gene lost 1 base, with 3 bases spanning the gap.

The chain couples TRBV6-5 to TRBJ2-7; D gene uncertain. V shed 0 bases and J shed 4 bases, with 10 bases lying between them. The CDR3 runs 14 residues. The germline V gene has CDR1 MNHEY and CDR2 SVGAGI. The CDR3 DNA sequence: TGTGCCAGCAGTTACTCCGGGTCGGTTTACGAGCAGTACTTC. It codes for CASSYSGSVYEQYF.

This chain joins TRBV28 and TRBJ2-3; 7 bases are a match to TRBD2. CDR3 length: 12 residues. Germline values: CDR1 MDHEN, CDR2 SYDVKM. The V and J ends lost 7 bases and 5 bases, in that order; junction bases with no gene match: 3. The CDR3 bases are TGTGCCAGCAAGCGGGATGGAGATACGCAGTATTTT. It specifies CASKRDGDTQYF.

This chain joins TRBV7-8 and TRBJ2-1; 10 positions agree with TRBD1. Germline V gene sequence: CDR1 SGHVS, CDR2 FQNEAQ. The CDR3 runs to 17 residues. The J segment lost 1 base and the V segment lost 4 bases, leaving 7 bases of the junction unmatched. DNA of the CDR3: TGTGCCAGCAGCTCACCTCCGGGACAGGGGTCCTACAATGAGCAGTTCTTC. Amino acids: CASSSPPGQGSYNEQFF. Using reference TRBV7-8 and TRBJ2-1 for the parts outside the CDR3, the full variable domain is GAGVSQSPRYKVAKRGQDVALRCDPISGHVSLFWYQQALGQGPEFLTYFQNEAQLDKSGLPSDRFFAERPEGSVSTLKIQRTQQEDSAVYLCASSSPPGQGSYNEQFFGPGTRLTVL.

This clone is a singleton in its sample. The rearrangement uses TRBV4-3 and TRBJ2-2; 12 bases line up with TRBD2. Trimming removed 5 bases from V and 6 bases from J; junction bases left unmatched: 7. Germline V CDR1 and CDR2: LGHNA, YSLEER. CDR3 length: 16 residues. CDR3 residues: CASSSQTSGGAGELFF. CDR3 bases: TGCGCCAGCAGCTCCCAGACTAGCGGGGGAGCCGGGGAGCTGTTTTTT.

The chain is built from TRBV27 and TRBJ1-3, with TRBD1 as a possible D gene (6 bases). The CDR3 loop spans 14 amino acids. Germline CDR1 reads MNHEY; CDR2 reads SMNVEV (reference sequence). V lost 6 bases, J lost 6 bases, and 15 bases lay in between. Here the CDR3 reads CASRDGLGANTIYF. The CDR3 region has the DNA TGTGCCAGCAGGGATGGATTGGGGGCAAACACCATATATTTT.

The J gene is TRBJ2-7, the V gene TRBV5-1; 7 bases line up with TRBD1. The V gene end was trimmed by 3 bases and the J gene end by 4 bases; junction bases not matched to a gene: 4. The CDR3 spans 13 residues. Germline V gene sequence: CDR1 SGHRS, CDR2 YFSETQ. The CDR3 here is CASSSGTVYEQYF. The CDR3 nucleotides read TGCGCCAGCAGCTCAGGGACAGTGTACGAGCAGTACTTC. Full variable domain (missing parts from reference TRBV5-1 and TRBJ2-7): KAGVTQTPRYLIKTRGQQVTLSCSPISGHRSVSWYQQTPGQGLQFLFEYFSETQRNKGNFPGRFSGRQFSNSRSEMNVSTLELGDSALYLCASSSGTVYEQYFGPGTRLTVT.

The sample holds a few counts of this clone. V is TRBV4-3 and J is TRBJ1-5; the D gene is possibly TRBD1 (5 bases). Looked up from germline, CDR1 is LGHNA and CDR2 is YSLEER. Deletions cut 1 base from V and 0 bases from J, with 13 bases between. There are 17 residues in the CDR3. This CDR3 is CASSQGTAGYSNQPQHF. The CDR3 DNA reads TGCGCCAGCAGCCAAGGTACCGCAGGGTATAGCAATCAGCCCCAGCATTTT.

The chain employs TRBV4-3 and TRBJ2-7; 7 bases map to TRBD2. V shed 4 bases, J shed 2 bases, and the junction held 17 bases outside the gene matches. The CDR3 has 18 residues. The germline gives CDR1 LGHNA, CDR2 YSLEER. The CDR3 sequence: CASSPEGARGSVTYEQYF. The CDR3, as DNA: TGCGCCAGCAGCCCAGAAGGTGCGCGGGGGTCCGTAACCTACGAGCAGTACTTC.

This sequence joins TRBV15 and TRBJ1-1; 7 bases are a match to TRBD1. CDR1 LNHNV and CDR2 YYDKDF come from the germline V gene (reference sequence). CDR3 length: 14 amino acids. V was pared by 3 bases and J by 1 base, with 2 bases of the junction left unmatched. The CDR3 loop reads CATSSWTGNTEAFF. CDR3 DNA: TGTGCCACCAGCAGCTGGACAGGGAACACTGAAGCTTTCTTT.

The V gene is TRBV9, the J gene TRBJ1-4, with D maybe TRBD1 (5 bases). Germline V gives CDR1 SGDLS, CDR2 YYNGEE. The CDR3 runs to 14 residues. Trimming removed 3 bases at V and 3 bases at J, with 9 bases between. The DNA for the CDR3 is TGTGCCAGCAGCGGGGGGGACCCTAATGAAAAACTGTTTTTT. Translation gives CASSGGDPNEKLFF.

The rearrangement uses TRBV19 and TRBJ1-2; a weak D match, TRBD1 (5 bases). Trimming pared 10 bases from V and 4 bases from J, leaving 10 bases between. Germline CDR1 is LNHDA and CDR2 is SQIVND (reference sequence). The CDR3 totals 11 residues. In nucleotides, the CDR3 is TGTGCCACCTCAGACAGCTATGGCTACACCTTC. Translating it yields CATSDSYGYTF.

The V gene is TRBV10-3, the J gene TRBJ2-7, with a weak D call TRBD1 (5 bases). The CDR3 consists of 14 residues. CDR1 ENHRY and CDR2 SYGVKD come from the germline V gene. Trimming shortened V by 0 bases and J by 4 bases, and 10 bases separated the two germline ends. CDR3 bases: TGTGCCATCAGTGAGTCTAATAGGGGTTACGAGCAGTACTTC. This sequence encodes CAISESNRGYEQYF.

As to this clone: Different DNA sequences within this sample yield the same CDR3. The rearrangement uses TRBV7-9 and TRBJ2-2, with TRBD1 identical over 10 bases. Germline V gene sequence: CDR1 SEHNR, CDR2 FQNEAQ (reference sequence). The CDR3 totals 15 residues. Trimming cost V 5 bases and J 1 base; bases outside gene matches: 1. Here the CDR3 reads CASSRDRGNTGELFF. The CDR3 region has the DNA TGTGCCAGCAGCCGGGACAGGGGGAACACCGGGGAGCTGTTTTTT.